The 21 T cell receptor beta chains presented below share a single source sample, sequenced in a study of cytomegalovirus exposure and HLA in healthy donors. Researchers ran the PCR with 60 Vbeta and 13 Jbeta primers. Clones were sequenced by immunoSEQ multiplex PCR, and TCRdb holds only the in-frame ones, with some missing. This table holds roughly 150,000 clones, 80% to 90% found once. The specimen sequenced was PBMCs. The source is a man aged 25 to 40 in good health and CMV-seropositive.

The chain carries TRBV14 and TRBJ2-2; unclear D gene. This CDR3 is 15 amino acids long. V was pared by 5 bases and J by 5 bases, with 15 bases between. In germline, CDR1 is SGHDN, CDR2 FVKESK. The CDR3 DNA reads TGTGCCAGCAGCAAAATTATAGCTTCGACCGGGGAGCTGTTTTTT. This sequence encodes CASSKIIASTGELFF. The whole variable domain, remainder taken from reference TRBV14 and TRBJ2-2, is EAGVTQFPSHSVIEKGQTVTLRCDPISGHDNLYWYRRVMGKEIKFLLHFVKESKQDESGMPNNRFLAERTGGTYSTLKVQPAELEDSGVYFCASSKIIASTGELFFGEGSRLTVL.

The V and J genes are TRBV28 and TRBJ2-2; D perhaps matches TRBD2 (5 bases). From germline, CDR1 is MDHEN and CDR2 SYDVKM. The CDR3 extends over 15 amino acids. Trimming removed 3 bases from V and 8 bases from J, with 16 bases in between. The CDR3: CASSLAETTGGELFF. The CDR3 nucleotides are TGTGCCAGCAGTTTGGCAGAGACTACCGGGGGGGAGCTGTTTTTT. The full variable domain, its missing parts supplied by reference TRBV28 and TRBJ2-2, is DVKVTQSSRYLVKRTGEKVFLECVQDMDHENMFWYRQDPGLGLRLIYFSYDVKMKEKGDIPEGYSVSREKKERFSLILESASTNQTSMYLCASSLAETTGGELFFGEGSRLTVL.

This clone has a single count. The chain links TRBV5-1 to TRBJ2-5; TRBD2 matches 10 bases. CDR1 is SGHRS and CDR2 is YFSETQ in the germline V gene. This CDR3 has 16 amino acids. V was clipped by 1 base and J by 1 base; unmatched bases: 4. CDR3 sequence: CASSLLGLAVQETQYF. CDR3 nucleotide sequence: TGCGCCAGCAGCTTGTTAGGACTAGCGGTCCAAGAGACCCAGTACTTC.

The CDR3 DNA reads as TGTGCCAGCAGCCTCCAATACCTGACAGGGGATGGTAATTCACCCCTCCACTTT. As protein: CASSLQYLTGDGNSPLHF. J is TRBJ1-6 and V is TRBV7-8, with 8 bases identical to TRBD1. Germline trimming cut 5 bases from V and 6 bases from J; bases unmatched to any gene: 15. Germline-derived CDR1 and CDR2 are SGHVS and FQNEAQ. The CDR3 contains 18 residues.

The chain links TRBV7-6 to TRBJ2-3; D is unresolved. Germline CDR1 and CDR2: SGHVS and FNYEAQ. The V end was cut by 5 bases, the J end by 0 bases, with 18 bases between. The CDR3 is 17 residues long. This chain's CDR3 is CASSPTHLKASTDTQYF. CDR3 bases: TGTGCCAGCAGCCCCACTCACCTGAAAGCTAGCACAGATACGCAGTATTTT.

This clone was counted only a few times. This chain links TRBV6-4 with TRBJ2-1; 9 bases fit TRBD2. The V gene's germline CDR1 is MRHNA and CDR2 SNTAGT. After removal of 4 bases from V and 7 bases from J, the junction contained 5 bases not matched to a gene. CDR3 length: 14 residues. The CDR3 here is CASSGVAGENEQFF. For the CDR3, the DNA is TGTGCCAGCAGTGGGGTAGCGGGAGAAAATGAGCAGTTCTTC.

The chain joins TRBV5-8 to TRBJ2-7, with TRBD1 as a possible D gene (6 bases). Trimming took off 5 bases at V and 3 bases at J, with 24 bases between the two ends. This CDR3 region has 17 residues. The V gene's germline CDR1 is SGHTS and CDR2 YDEGEE. CDR3 nucleotide sequence: TGTGCCAGCAGTTCCCGAGGGACGAGAGGACAGAACTACGAGCAGTACGTC. This gives the protein CASSSRGTRGQNYEQYV.

V and J are TRBV2 and TRBJ2-1; D is perhaps TRBD2 (7 bases). V lost 7 bases to trimming and J lost 7 bases, with 20 bases between them. This CDR3 contains 15 residues. CDR1 is SNHLY and CDR2 is FYNNEI in the germline V gene. The CDR3 sequence: CASNLGGAGLNEQFF. The CDR3 DNA follows: TGTGCCAGCAACCTGGGGGGGGCGGGCCTGAATGAGCAGTTCTTC.

Concerning this clone itself: A read error may produce the germline difference seen at one junction end. V and J are TRBV18 and TRBJ1-2; D not certain. There are 15 residues in the CDR3. CDR1 is KGHSH and CDR2 is LQKENI in the germline V gene. This CDR3 reads CASSPPIGHVYAYTF. Written as DNA, the CDR3 is TGTGCCAGCTCACCACCGATCGGTCACGTTTATGCCTACACCTTC.

The chain uses TRBV5-1 and TRBJ1-1; perhaps TRBD1 as D (6 bases). CDR1 and CDR2 (germline): SGHRS, YFSETQ. The CDR3 is made up of 14 amino acids. V dropped 0 bases and J dropped 4 bases, with 10 bases sitting between them. The CDR3 here is CASSLGDTFTEAFF. The CDR3 coding sequence is TGCGCCAGCAGCTTGGGGGACACCTTCACTGAAGCTTTCTTT.

This rearrangement joins TRBV19 to TRBJ2-1; TRBD2 matches 10 bases. This CDR3 has 16 amino acids. The V gene's germline CDR1 is LNHDA and CDR2 SQIVND (reference sequence). V shed 4 bases and J 4 bases; nucleotides not matched to a gene: 7. CDR3 DNA sequence: TGTGCCAGTAGTACCCCTAGCGGGAGAGGGTACAATGAGCAGTTCTTC. Amino acids: CASSTPSGRGYNEQFF.

The chain uses TRBV18 and TRBJ2-3; TRBD2 matches at 9 bases. The V gene's germline CDR1 is KGHSH and CDR2 LQKENI. The CDR3 totals 14 residues. The ends lost 5 bases at V and 1 base at J; junction bases unmatched: 1. CDR3 sequence: CASSWTSGTDTQYF. CDR3 sequence (DNA): TGTGCCAGCTCATGGACTAGCGGCACAGATACGCAGTATTTT.

This clone was counted between two and nine times. V usage is TRBV4-3 and J usage is TRBJ2-1; maybe TRBD2 (6 bases). In germline, CDR1 is LGHNA, CDR2 YSLEER. There are 15 residues in the CDR3. Trimming removed 0 bases from V and 7 bases from J, with 13 bases in between. DNA of the CDR3: TGCGCCAGCAGCCAAGATACCGGGAGTGGAAATGAGCAGTTCTTC. It specifies CASSQDTGSGNEQFF.

This clone was seen a few times. V is TRBV18 and J is TRBJ2-5, with 10 positions matching TRBD2. The CDR3 length is 17 residues. The junction had 11 bases not matched to a gene; V was cut back by 4 bases and J by 3 bases. CDR1 is KGHSH, CDR2 LQKENI, per germline. DNA for the CDR3: TGTGCCAGCTCACTCCCGGGAGGAGCGGGAGGGGAAGAGACCCAGTACTTC. This gives the protein CASSLPGGAGGEETQYF.

The rearrangement links TRBV7-9 to TRBJ2-7; 9 nucleotides match TRBD1. J lost 2 bases, V lost 5 bases, and 19 bases had no gene match. Germline CDR1 reads SEHNR; CDR2 reads FQNEAQ (reference sequence). This CDR3 spans 19 amino acids. CDR3 protein: CASSRSGTGSSPRPYEQYF. The DNA of the CDR3 is TGTGCCAGCAGCCGGAGCGGGACAGGGTCGAGTCCTCGGCCCTACGAGCAGTACTTC.

The V gene is TRBV4-2, the J gene TRBJ2-7; TRBD1 agrees at 8 bases. From germline, CDR1 is LGHNA and CDR2 YNFKEQ. CDR3 size: 15 residues. V lost 4 bases, J lost 4 bases, and 9 bases stayed unmatched. The CDR3 loop is CASSRIMDRAYEQYF. Written as DNA, the CDR3 is TGTGCCAGCAGCCGGATAATGGACAGGGCGTACGAGCAGTACTTC.

This chain links TRBV7-9 with TRBJ1-1; perhaps TRBD1 as D (6 bases). The V and J ends lost 4 bases and 1 base respectively, with 16 bases between them. The CDR3 runs to 16 residues. Germline V gene data show CDR1 as SEHNR and CDR2 as FQNEAQ (reference sequence). CDR3 nucleotides: TGTGCCAGCAGCTCAACAGGGACGGTGACGAACACTGAAGCTTTCTTT. Translating gives CASSSTGTVTNTEAFF.

This sequence joins TRBV9 and TRBJ2-7; 8 positions match TRBD1. Germline CDR1 reads SGDLS; CDR2 reads YYNGEE. The CDR3 extends over 16 amino acids. V lost 3 bases and J lost 1; bases outside the gene matches: 9. The CDR3 here is CASSGRWTGRSYEQYF. In DNA, the CDR3 is TGTGCCAGCAGCGGGCGATGGACAGGGCGATCCTACGAGCAGTACTTC. Full variable domain (missing parts from reference TRBV9 and TRBJ2-7): DSGVTQTPKHLITATGQRVTLRCSPRSGDLSVYWYQQSLDQGLQFLIQYYNGEERAKGNILERFSAQQFPDLHSELNLSSLELGDSALYFCASSGRWTGRSYEQYFGPGTRLTVT.

This chain joins TRBV29-1 and TRBJ2-7, with 9 bases that match TRBD1. Germline values: CDR1 SQVTM, CDR2 ANQGSEA. The CDR3 totals 12 residues. V lost 7 bases and J lost 2; bases outside the gene matches: 3. The CDR3 sequence is CSGGTGTYEQYF. CDR3 DNA sequence: TGCAGCGGGGGGACAGGGACCTACGAGCAGTACTTC.

The V gene is TRBV20-1, the J gene TRBJ1-1; D is perhaps TRBD1 (5 bases). The CDR3 extends over 11 amino acids. Germline-derived CDR1 and CDR2 are DFQATT and SNEGSKA (reference sequence). V gave up 5 bases and J gave up 2 bases, with 6 bases separating them. The CDR3, as DNA: TGCAGTGCTGACAGAAACACTGAAGCTTTCTTT. Translation gives CSADRNTEAFF.

The gene calls are TRBV7-6 and TRBJ1-6; possible D gene TRBD1, 6 bases. The CDR3 covers 18 residues. Trimming removed 3 bases at V and 0 bases at J, with 15 bases between. Germline V lookup: CDR1 SGHVS, CDR2 FNYEAQ. The CDR3 nucleotides are TGTGCCAGCAGCTTGTCGGCCAGGGGAAACTCCTATAATTCACCCCTCCACTTT. Its protein product is CASSLSARGNSYNSPLHF. The variable domain in full, completed from reference TRBV7-6 and TRBJ1-6, reads GAGVSQSPRYKVTKRGQDVALRCDPISGHVSLYWYRQALGQGPEFLTYFNYEAQQDKSGLPNDRFSAERPEGSISTLTIQRTEQRDSAMYRCASSLSARGNSYNSPLHFGNGTRLTVT.